The clone carrying this T cell receptor (beta chain) was picked up many times. Its cognate antigen is unknown. The sample is drawn from a study of neurological immune-mediated disorders. On the study more broadly: Most of the 34 multiple sclerosis patients had relapsing-remitting disease; 3 had secondary progressive. Findings of the study overall: Patients with HTLV-1-associated myelopathy had the highest level of TCR clonal expansion, whereas patients with multiple sclerosis had the lowest level, falling beneath the level found in healthy controls. CDR3 amino acid sequences of expanded clones were not shared across subjects, a result suggesting private repertoires in all groups.

Losses at the gene ends were 5 bases for V and 0 bases for J; bases not matched to a gene: 3. This CDR3 has 14 residues. CDR1 is SEHNR and CDR2 is FQNEAQ in the germline V gene (reference sequence). MiXCR, run by TCRdb on the 5' RACE reads, gives a single entry per CDR3 protein. The sample lists 25,000 to 35,000 distinct CDR3 sequences; approximately 1.5% were seen once. It was from 2 million PBMCs stored at -80 C that the unsorted libraries were obtained. This clonotype originated in a woman in her thirties with multiple sclerosis. Source material: PBMCs. V and J are TRBV7-9 and TRBJ2-5; 7 bases align to TRBD1. Here the CDR3 reads CASSGGQYQETQYF. The CDR3 nucleotides read TGTGCCAGCAGCGGGGGACAGTACCAAGAGACCCAGTACTTC.